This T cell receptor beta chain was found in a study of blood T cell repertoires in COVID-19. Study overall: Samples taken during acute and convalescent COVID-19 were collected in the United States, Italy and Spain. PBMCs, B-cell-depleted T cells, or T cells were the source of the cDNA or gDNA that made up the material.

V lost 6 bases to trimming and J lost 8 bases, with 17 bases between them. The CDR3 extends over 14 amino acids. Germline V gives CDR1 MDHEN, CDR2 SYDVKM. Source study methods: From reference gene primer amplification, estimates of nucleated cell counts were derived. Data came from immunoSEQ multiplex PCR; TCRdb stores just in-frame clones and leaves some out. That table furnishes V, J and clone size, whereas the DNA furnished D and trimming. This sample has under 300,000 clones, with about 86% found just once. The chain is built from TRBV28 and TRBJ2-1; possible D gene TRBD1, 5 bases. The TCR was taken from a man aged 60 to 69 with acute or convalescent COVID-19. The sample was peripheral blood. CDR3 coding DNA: TGTGCCAGCAGACGATCAGTTGGGGCGGATGAGCAGTTCTTC. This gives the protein CASRRSVGADEQFF.